The 10 T cell receptor beta chains below come from one sample, sequenced in a study of T cells in localized non-small cell lung cancer. TCRdb keeps only in-frame clones here, not all; method: immunoSEQ multiplex PCR. Of approximately 43,000 clones listed, approximately 86% are singletons. Sequencing used peripheral blood, obtained before any cancer treatment. These receptors were taken from a woman aged 18-50 years with stage III lung adenocarcinoma.

The genes are TRBV6-1 and TRBJ2-7, with no clear D. V shed 6 bases and J shed 1 base, with 19 bases lying between them. This CDR3 contains 16 residues. Germline values: CDR1 MNHNS, CDR2 SASEGT. CDR3 sequence: CASSEQGWLTSYEQYF. CDR3 sequence (DNA): TGTGCCAGCAGCGAACAAGGGTGGTTAACGTCCTACGAGCAGTACTTC.

The V call is TRBV5-6, the J call TRBJ2-2, with 9 nucleotides matching TRBD2. Germline V gene lookup returns CDR1 SGHDT and CDR2 YYEEEE. The CDR3 runs 15 residues. Trimming cost V 1 base and J 8 bases; bases outside gene matches: 6. CDR3 in DNA: TGTGCCAGCAGCTTGATGGCGGGGGGGCCAGGGGAGCTGTTTTTT. Encoded protein: CASSLMAGGPGELFF.

This rearrangement joins TRBV18 to TRBJ2-7, with D uncertain. V lost 5 bases to trimming and J lost 5 bases, with 7 bases between them. The germline V gene encodes CDR1 KGHSH and CDR2 LQKENI. The CDR3 is made up of 11 amino acids. The CDR3 here is CASSTTNEQYF. DNA for the CDR3: TGTGCCAGCTCAACAACAAACGAGCAGTACTTC.

The gene calls are TRBV5-1 and TRBJ2-7; TRBD1 aligns across 10 bases. The CDR3 totals 15 residues. The germline CDR1 and CDR2 sequences are SGHRS and YFSETQ. With V trimmed by 4 bases and J by 2 bases, 6 bases remained unmatched. The CDR3 sequence: CASSLRTGGTYEQYF. CDR3 bases: TGCGCCAGCAGCCTAAGGACAGGGGGGACCTACGAGCAGTACTTC.

V and J are TRBV7-9 and TRBJ1-2; 9 positions match TRBD1. The CDR3 sequence is 14 residues long. V lost 0 bases to trimming and J lost 7 bases; unmatched junction nucleotides: 3. CDR1 SEHNR and CDR2 FQNEAQ come from the germline V gene (reference sequence). DNA for the CDR3: TGTGCCAGCAGCTTAGCTGCACAGGGGGCTGGCTACACCTTC. Its protein product is CASSLAAQGAGYTF.

The chain uses TRBV6-6 and TRBJ1-1; no clear D gene. The V end lost 2 bases, the J end lost 1 base, and 5 bases lay between the germline ends. The length of the CDR3 is 13 residues. CDR1 is MNHNY and CDR2 is SVGAGI in the germline V gene (reference sequence). CDR3 sequence: CASSYIGNTEAFF. The CDR3 DNA is TGTGCCAGCAGTTACATCGGGAACACTGAAGCTTTCTTT.

This clone came up a few times. This chain connects TRBV9 to TRBJ2-1, with D possibly matching TRBD2 (6 bases). This CDR3 has 16 residues. Germline CDR1 and CDR2: SGDLS and YYNGEE. V was clipped by 0 bases and J by 5 bases, with 15 bases between them. The CDR3 spells CASSVDPMGGNNEQFF. CDR3 coding DNA: TGTGCCAGCAGCGTAGATCCGATGGGGGGTAACAATGAGCAGTTCTTC.

The chain has TRBV29-1 and TRBJ2-5, with unresolved D. The CDR3 runs to 12 residues. The germline V gene encodes CDR1 SQVTM and CDR2 ANQGSEA. With 4 bases removed from V and 2 bases from J, the gap between germline ends came to 8 bases. DNA for the CDR3: TGCAGCGTTGGCCAGCAGCAAGAGACCCAGTACTTC. Its protein is CSVGQQQETQYF.

The gene calls are TRBV6-1 and TRBJ2-5, with 8 bases fitting TRBD1. V trimming: 4 bases; J trimming: 4 bases; junction bases outside the gene matches: 5. This CDR3 is 14 amino acids long. Germline assignment: CDR1 MNHNS and CDR2 SASEGT. CDR3 loop: CASSVRGQGETQYF. The CDR3 DNA reads TGTGCCAGCAGTGTCAGGGGGCAGGGAGAGACCCAGTACTTC.

This chain joins TRBV6-1 and TRBJ1-5; D is unresolved. The ends were cut back, 0 bases at V and 7 bases at J, with 13 bases in the middle. The germline gives CDR1 MNHNS, CDR2 SASEGT. This CDR3 comprises 15 residues. CDR3 in amino acids: CASSEARRMGQPQHF. Written as DNA, the CDR3 is TGTGCCAGCAGTGAAGCGCGAAGGATGGGGCAGCCCCAGCATTTT.